This entry features one TCR beta chain sequence. Its antigen is not identified. The source of the sample is a study of beta chain features in type 1 diabetes. Study information: In all, about 100,000,000 sorted cells from all samples were analyzed. Regarding the study as a whole: A moderate, significant TCRB CDR3 shortening appeared in type 1 diabetes across four CD4+ subsets.

Germline V CDR1 and CDR2: SGHNT, YYREEE (reference sequence). The CDR3 loop spans 18 amino acids. Trimming at V came to 9 bases and at J to 2 bases, leaving 17 bases not matched to a gene. The authors reverse transcribed all of the isolated RNA, so sequencing captured expressed TCRB transcripts. Only in-frame clones appear in the TCRdb table, and some are missing; sequencing was by immunoSEQ multiplex PCR. The table shows about 160,000 clones, with approximately 10% occurring only once. The chain joins TRBV5-4 to TRBJ2-1; 10 bases are a match to TRBD2. The sequencing input was central memory CD4+ T cells from blood. This sequence was found in a man aged 30 to 39 with type 1 diabetes. The CDR3 DNA is TGTGCCATCCCGGCCGCCGGCCCGGGACTAGCGACCTACAATGAGCAGTTCTTC. Protein sequence: CAIPAAGPGLATYNEQFF.